This T cell receptor beta chain was documented in a study of blood T cell repertoires in COVID-19. Whole-study context: PBMCs, B-cell-depleted T cells, or T cells were the source of the cDNA or gDNA that made up the material.

The CDR3 has 13 amino acids. Profiling relied on immunoSEQ multiplex PCR, and the TCRdb table lists in-frame clones only, not all of them. The data show some 200,000 clones, more than 65% seen once. The chain couples TRBV21-1 to TRBJ1-4; the DNA was not used to check the table's D call, TRBD1. TRBV21-1 is marked as a pseudogene. The origin of this receptor is a human donor with acute or convalescent COVID-19. The donor label of this sample is uncertain. The sequenced sample consisted of peripheral blood. The DNA for the CDR3 is TGTGCCAGCAGCGGAGGACAGCGGGAAAAACTGTTTTTT. It translates to CASSGGQREKLFF.